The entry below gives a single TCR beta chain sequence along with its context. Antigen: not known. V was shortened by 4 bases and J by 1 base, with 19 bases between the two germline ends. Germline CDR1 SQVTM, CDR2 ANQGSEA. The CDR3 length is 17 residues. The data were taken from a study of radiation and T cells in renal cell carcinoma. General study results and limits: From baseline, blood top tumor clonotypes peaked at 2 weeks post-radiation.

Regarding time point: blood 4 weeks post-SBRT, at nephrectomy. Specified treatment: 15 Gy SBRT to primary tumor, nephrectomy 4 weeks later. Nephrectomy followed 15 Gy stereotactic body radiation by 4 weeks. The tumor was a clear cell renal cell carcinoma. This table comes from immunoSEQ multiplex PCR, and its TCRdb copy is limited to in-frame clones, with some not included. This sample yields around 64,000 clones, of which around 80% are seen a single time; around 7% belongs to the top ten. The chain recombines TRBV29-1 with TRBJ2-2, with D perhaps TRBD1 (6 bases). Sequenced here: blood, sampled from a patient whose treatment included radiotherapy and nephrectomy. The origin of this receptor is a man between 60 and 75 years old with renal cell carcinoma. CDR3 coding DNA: TGCAGCGTTGCGGCGGACAGTATCTTCGGGAACACCGGGGAGCTGTTTTTT. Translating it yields CSVAADSIFGNTGELFF.